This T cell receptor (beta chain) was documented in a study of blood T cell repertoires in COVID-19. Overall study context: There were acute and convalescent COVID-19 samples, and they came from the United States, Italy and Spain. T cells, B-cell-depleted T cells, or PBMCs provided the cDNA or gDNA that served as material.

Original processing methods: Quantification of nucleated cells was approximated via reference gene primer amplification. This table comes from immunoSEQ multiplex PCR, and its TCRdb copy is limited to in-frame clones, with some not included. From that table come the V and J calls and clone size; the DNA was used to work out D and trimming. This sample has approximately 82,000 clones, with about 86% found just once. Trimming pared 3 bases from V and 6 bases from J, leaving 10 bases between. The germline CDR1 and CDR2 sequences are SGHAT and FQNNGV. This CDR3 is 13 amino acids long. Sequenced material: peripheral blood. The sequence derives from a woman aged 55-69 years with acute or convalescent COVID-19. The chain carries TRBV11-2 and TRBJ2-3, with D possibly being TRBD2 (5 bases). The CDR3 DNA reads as TGTGCCAGCAGCTTTACCCCGGGGGATACGCAGTATTTT. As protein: CASSFTPGDTQYF.